The 32 T cell receptor beta chains reported below all come from one sample, sequenced in a study of PD-1 blockade in classical Hodgkin lymphoma. Some clones are missing from TCRdb's copy, which holds only in-frame ones; the method was immunoSEQ multiplex PCR. The sample has 16,000 or so clones, about 80% seen once. As to time point: cycle 4 day 1 (C4D1), after 5 to 7 weeks of nivolumab. No patient escaped relapse after autologous stem cell transplantation, and brentuximab vedotin exposure varied. The sample consisted of peripheral blood mononuclear cells (PBMCs), taken before the fourth cycle of nivolumab. All receptors derive from a human donor with classical Hodgkin lymphoma.

This chain joins TRBV6-6 and TRBJ1-2, with 12 bases that match TRBD1. There are 13 residues in the CDR3. The germline gives CDR1 MNHNY, CDR2 SVGAGI (reference sequence). Trimming at V came to 10 bases and at J to 10 bases, leaving 10 bases not matched to a gene. The CDR3 protein is CATLSRDRGLYTF. The CDR3 DNA reads TGTGCCACCCTTTCACGGGACAGGGGGCTCTACACCTTC.

The rearrangement links TRBV5-1 to TRBJ2-3; D gene unclear. Germline CDR1 reads SGHRS; CDR2 reads YFSETQ. CDR3 size: 15 residues. V shed 5 bases and J shed 4 bases, with 17 bases lying between them. This chain's CDR3 is CASSPGSAQADTQYF. The DNA for the CDR3 is TGCGCCAGCAGTCCGGGCTCAGCTCAGGCAGATACGCAGTATTTT.

This clone was seen more than once but under ten times. This chain uses TRBV5-1 with TRBJ2-5, with TRBD1 matching over 11 bases. Germline V CDR1 and CDR2: SGHRS, YFSETQ. The V gene end was trimmed by 2 bases and the J gene end by 1 base; junction bases not matched to a gene: 1. The CDR3 has 15 residues. The CDR3 reads CASSLGTGGQETQYF. DNA for the CDR3: TGCGCCAGCAGCTTAGGGACAGGGGGCCAAGAGACCCAGTACTTC.

This sequence joins TRBV4-2 and TRBJ2-5; D gene uncertain. The CDR3 is 15 amino acids. Germline CDR1 LGHNA, CDR2 YNFKEQ. Trimming stripped 0 bases from V and 2 bases from J, with 10 bases between. CDR3 nucleotides: TGTGCCAGCAGCCAAGATTCTGCCTTTCAAGAGACCCAGTACTTC. Translating gives CASSQDSAFQETQYF.

V gene TRBV19 combines with J gene TRBJ1-1; TRBD1 might be the D (5 bases). Germline CDR1 and CDR2: LNHDA and SQIVND (reference sequence). The CDR3 has 15 residues. The V end was cut by 6 bases, the J end by 4 bases, with 18 bases between. For the CDR3, the DNA is TGTGCCAGTAGATCAATAGGGGTAGGCAGCACTGAAGCTTTCTTT. Translating gives CASRSIGVGSTEAFF.

The rearrangement uses TRBV10-1 and TRBJ2-2, with D possibly matching TRBD2 (6 bases). Trimming removed 2 bases from V and 7 bases from J, with 17 bases in between. This CDR3 is built from 16 residues. The germline gives CDR1 WNHNN, CDR2 SYGVQD (reference sequence). CDR3 nucleotide sequence: TGCGCCAGCAGTGAGAGATCGGGACTTAACCTCGGGGAGCTGTTTTTT. Translating gives CASSERSGLNLGELFF.

The chain has TRBV6-5 and TRBJ2-1; 8 positions agree with TRBD1. Germline V lookup: CDR1 MNHEY, CDR2 SVGAGI. The ends lost 6 bases at V and 11 bases at J; junction bases unmatched: 12. The CDR3 is 14 amino acids. CDR3 region: CASRGTRQGFQQFF. The CDR3 region has the DNA TGTGCCAGCAGGGGGACGAGACAGGGGTTTCAGCAGTTCTTC.

V is TRBV18 and J is TRBJ2-7; D may be TRBD1 (5 bases). The germline V gene has CDR1 KGHSH and CDR2 LQKENI. V was clipped by 2 bases and J by 7 bases, with 12 bases between them. The CDR3 has 13 residues. The CDR3 DNA reads TGTGCCAGCTCACCAGGGGCAGTATGGGAGCAGTACTTC. Its translation is CASSPGAVWEQYF.

This chain joins TRBV27 and TRBJ1-2; possible D gene TRBD1, 5 bases. The germline gives CDR1 MNHEY, CDR2 SMNVEV (reference sequence). Trimming left V 3 bases short and J 4 bases short, with 18 bases between. CDR3 size: 16 residues. The CDR3 spells CASSFSRAGGFYGYTF. Written as DNA, the CDR3 is TGTGCCAGCAGTTTTTCCCGCGCCGGGGGGTTCTATGGCTACACCTTC.

The chain has TRBV5-6 and TRBJ1-6; D is perhaps TRBD1 (5 bases). The CDR3 is 15 amino acids. Between the trimmed V and J ends, which lost 0 bases and 8 bases, there was a span of 12 bases. The germline V gene has CDR1 SGHDT and CDR2 YYEEEE. As DNA, the CDR3 is TGTGCCAGCAGCTTGGAGGGACGGAGGGATTCACCCCTCCACTTT. Protein: CASSLEGRRDSPLHF.

The V gene is TRBV5-1, the J gene TRBJ2-2, with TRBD1 matching 7 bases. The CDR3 extends over 15 amino acids. Germline assignment: CDR1 SGHRS and CDR2 YFSETQ. Trimming at V came to 2 bases and at J to 4 bases, leaving 5 bases not matched to a gene. The CDR3 DNA sequence: TGCGCCAGCAGCTTAGAAGGGGGCCGCACCGGGGAGCTGTTTTTT. It specifies CASSLEGGRTGELFF. The full variable domain, its missing parts supplied by reference TRBV5-1 and TRBJ2-2, is KAGVTQTPRYLIKTRGQQVTLSCSPISGHRSVSWYQQTPGQGLQFLFEYFSETQRNKGNFPGRFSGRQFSNSRSEMNVSTLELGDSALYLCASSLEGGRTGELFFGEGSRLTVL.

V gene TRBV7-9 combines with J gene TRBJ2-3; D not certain. The CDR3 runs 12 residues. Germline assignment: CDR1 SEHNR and CDR2 FQNEAQ (reference sequence). V was clipped by 4 bases and J by 6 bases, with 8 bases between them. CDR3 sequence: CASSSDVDTQYF. The CDR3 DNA reads as TGTGCCAGCAGCTCCGATGTTGATACGCAGTATTTT.

This clone was found a few times. J is TRBJ2-3 and V is TRBV5-1; either TRBD1 or TRBD2 may fit D (6 bases each). The CDR3 spans 15 residues. The germline gives CDR1 SGHRS, CDR2 YFSETQ. The V end was cut by 5 bases, the J end by 0 bases, with 13 bases between. The CDR3 nucleotides read TGCGCCAGCAGTACACGGGGGCTAAGCACAGATACGCAGTATTTT. This sequence encodes CASSTRGLSTDTQYF.

The rearrangement links TRBV2 to TRBJ1-1; 8 nucleotides match TRBD1. Germline-derived CDR1 and CDR2 are SNHLY and FYNNEI. V lost 6 bases, J lost 2 bases, and 2 bases stayed unmatched. The CDR3 is made up of 13 amino acids. In DNA form, the CDR3 reads TGTGCCAGCAGCCAGGGGGCTAACACTGAAGCTTTCTTT. This gives the protein CASSQGANTEAFF.

The rearrangement links TRBV6-6 to TRBJ2-7; D is possibly TRBD1 or TRBD2 (5 bases each). Germline values: CDR1 MNHNY, CDR2 SVGAGI (reference sequence). Trimming pared 6 bases from V and 2 bases from J, leaving 14 bases between. The CDR3 is 14 residues long. The CDR3 loop is CASSPTGAAYEQYF. The DNA of the CDR3 is TGTGCCAGCAGCCCCACCGGGGCTGCCTACGAGCAGTACTTC.

The genes are TRBV5-1 and TRBJ2-7, with 8 positions matching TRBD1. This CDR3 has 14 amino acids. The J segment lost 6 bases and the V segment lost 0 bases, leaving 5 bases of the junction unmatched. The germline CDR1 and CDR2 sequences are SGHRS and YFSETQ. CDR3 in DNA: TGCGCCAGCAGCTTGGTACAGGGGGTTGGCGAGCAGTACTTC. This gives the protein CASSLVQGVGEQYF.

This chain uses TRBV9 with TRBJ2-3; D gene unclear. The V end lost 0 bases, the J end lost 2 bases, and 4 bases lay between the germline ends. CDR3 length equals 13 residues. Germline CDR1 is SGDLS and CDR2 is YYNGEE. The DNA for the CDR3 is TGTGCCAGCAGCGTAGTACTCACAGATACGCAGTATTTT. It encodes CASSVVLTDTQYF.

The chain employs TRBV6-5 and TRBJ1-1; a possible D gene is TRBD1 (6 bases). V lost 7 bases and J 0 bases, leaving 12 bases between the germline ends. Looked up from germline, CDR1 is MNHEY and CDR2 is SVGAGI. CDR3 length equals 14 residues. The CDR3 sequence: CASTEDSMNTEAFF. The CDR3 DNA follows: TGTGCCAGCACCGAGGACAGTATGAACACTGAAGCTTTCTTT.

This rearrangement joins TRBV5-1 to TRBJ1-1; no firm D call. Trimming shortened V by 7 bases and J by 4 bases, and 14 bases separated the two germline ends. CDR3 length equals 13 residues. Germline V CDR1 and CDR2: SGHRS, YFSETQ. The CDR3 sequence is CASGIEGSTEAFF. DNA of the CDR3: TGCGCCAGCGGTATTGAGGGTAGCACTGAAGCTTTCTTT.

V usage is TRBV20-1 and J usage is TRBJ1-1; D perhaps matches TRBD1 (6 bases). V was cut by 5 bases and J by 8 bases, with 12 bases left in between. Germline CDR1 reads DFQATT; CDR2 reads SNEGSKA (reference sequence). The CDR3 consists of 11 residues. CDR3 region: CSAFRQAEAFF. The CDR3 DNA is TGCAGTGCTTTCCGACAGGCCGAAGCTTTCTTT.

The chain is built from TRBV19 and TRBJ1-6; weak D call: TRBD1 (5 bases). The CDR3 is 13 amino acids. Germline CDR1 and CDR2: LNHDA and SQIVND (reference sequence). V was shortened by 8 bases and J by 8 bases, with 13 bases between the two germline ends. The CDR3 region has the DNA TGTGCCAGTCAACAGGTTAGAGATTCACCCCTCCACTTT. Amino acid sequence: CASQQVRDSPLHF.

The J gene is TRBJ2-7, the V gene TRBV5-1; no clear D gene. The germline gives CDR1 SGHRS, CDR2 YFSETQ. The CDR3 totals 15 residues. V was trimmed by 0 bases and J by 2 bases, leaving 12 bases between them. The CDR3 nucleotides are TGCGCCAGCAGCTTGGATGGAACCCCCACCTACGAGCAGTACTTC. Protein product: CASSLDGTPTYEQYF.

The chain employs TRBV7-3 and TRBJ1-5; D perhaps matches TRBD1 (5 bases). The CDR3 spans 15 residues. Between the trimmed V and J ends, which lost 7 bases and 1 base, there was a span of 14 bases. Germline-derived CDR1 and CDR2 are SGHTA and FQGTGA. CDR3: CASTLGGGSNQPQHF. DNA for the CDR3: TGTGCCAGCACCCTCGGGGGAGGCAGCAATCAGCCCCAGCATTTT.

V is TRBV19 and J is TRBJ1-6; D is ambiguous. The germline V gene has CDR1 LNHDA and CDR2 SQIVND (reference sequence). This CDR3 is 16 amino acids long. V was pared by 1 base and J by 7 bases, with 14 bases between. CDR3 in DNA: TGTGCCAGTAGTATAGCTACCTTCCCCAAGAATTCACCCCTCCACTTT. The encoded protein is CASSIATFPKNSPLHF.

The rearrangement uses TRBV9 and TRBJ2-3, with a tentative D call TRBD1 (6 bases). This CDR3 contains 15 residues. Trimming took 4 bases from V and 6 from J, leaving 18 bases between them. Germline V gives CDR1 SGDLS, CDR2 YYNGEE. The CDR3 region is CASSPWDIQGDTQYF. The CDR3 nucleotides read TGTGCCAGCAGCCCCTGGGACATCCAAGGGGATACGCAGTATTTT.

This clone has only a few counts. This sequence joins TRBV7-8 and TRBJ1-2; D gene ambiguous. The CDR3 covers 13 residues. Trimming pared 0 bases from V and 4 bases from J, leaving 6 bases between. Germline CDR1 and CDR2: SGHVS and FQNEAQ. The CDR3: CASSLAQLYGYTF. Written as DNA, the CDR3 is TGTGCCAGCAGCTTAGCCCAGCTCTATGGCTACACCTTC.

This chain links TRBV7-9 with TRBJ1-6; 8 bases align to TRBD1. After removal of 5 bases from V and 9 bases from J, the junction contained 6 bases not matched to a gene. The germline V gene has CDR1 SEHNR and CDR2 FQNEAQ (reference sequence). The CDR3 is 14 amino acids. In DNA form, the CDR3 reads TGTGCCAGCAGCAAGACAGGGGAGGCTTCACCCCTCCACTTT. Its protein product is CASSKTGEASPLHF.

The rearrangement uses TRBV6-1 and TRBJ2-1, with TRBD2 as a possible D gene (5 bases). V shed 2 bases and J shed 6 bases, with 14 bases lying between them. The germline gives CDR1 MNHNS, CDR2 SASEGT. The CDR3 consists of 15 residues. As DNA, the CDR3 is TGTGCCAGCAGTGAATGGGCTGGAGGAGGCAATGAGCAGTTCTTC. It yields the protein CASSEWAGGGNEQFF.

The CDR3 is CASSLGGAGNTIYF. The CDR3 DNA sequence: TGTGCCAGCAGCTTGGGGGGGGCAGGAAACACCATATATTTT. The J gene is TRBJ1-3, the V gene TRBV5-7; D perhaps matches TRBD1 (6 bases). TRBV5-7 belongs to the ORF category, with a function that is uncertain. The CDR3 contains 14 residues. V was trimmed by 0 bases and J by 4 bases, leaving 8 bases between them.

Only one count was recorded for this clone. The chain joins TRBV2 to TRBJ1-2; D perhaps matches TRBD1 (6 bases). The CDR3 sequence is 14 residues long. The germline CDR1 and CDR2 sequences are SNHLY and FYNNEI. V gave up 6 bases and J gave up 4 bases, with 15 bases separating them. This CDR3 reads CASSQKTGRYGYTF. CDR3 sequence (DNA): TGTGCCAGCAGCCAGAAGACAGGCCGCTATGGCTACACCTTC.

The chain has TRBV25-1 and TRBJ1-1; D is possibly TRBD1 (5 bases). The germline V gene has CDR1 MGHDK and CDR2 SYGVNS. CDR3 length equals 13 residues. Trimming removed 7 bases at V and 1 base at J, with 10 bases between. Here the CDR3 reads CASTFDRNTEAFF. CDR3 nucleotides: TGTGCCAGCACTTTCGACAGGAACACTGAAGCTTTCTTT.

J is TRBJ1-6 and V is TRBV6-5; 10 bases are shared with TRBD1. Germline assignment: CDR1 MNHEY and CDR2 SVGAGI. V trimming: 7 bases; J trimming: 10 bases; junction bases outside the gene matches: 7. The CDR3 has 14 residues. Here the CDR3 DNA reads TGTGCCAGCACCATCGGGACAGGGGTCTCACCCCTCCACTTT. Its protein product is CASTIGTGVSPLHF.